A single sample gave rise to the 26 T cell receptor beta chains below, sequenced in a study of blood T cell repertoires in COVID-19. Sequencing was performed with immunoSEQ multiplex PCR; in TCRdb, only in-frame clones are kept and a portion is missing. The data show roughly 430,000 clones, around 90% seen once. The source material was PBMCs or T cells enriched from blood (not recorded which). The receptors shown here come from a woman between 40 and 50 years old with acute COVID-19.

Written as DNA, the CDR3 is TGTGCCAGCAGCTTAGGCGCAGGGGGACTTGGCTACACCTTC. Its protein is CASSLGAGGLGYTF. The chain joins TRBV11-2 to TRBJ1-2; TRBD1 matches at 7 bases. Germline V CDR1 and CDR2: SGHAT, FQNNGV. V shed 1 base and J 7 bases; nucleotides not matched to a gene: 6. There are 14 residues in the CDR3.

This chain joins TRBV4-1 and TRBJ2-1, with TRBD2 matching over 12 bases. Trimming at V came to 0 bases and at J to 4 bases, leaving 4 bases not matched to a gene. The CDR3 sequence is 17 residues long. Germline V CDR1 and CDR2: MGHRA, YSYEKL. CDR3 bases: TGCGCCAGCAGCCAAGACCGACTAGCGGGGGCGTACAATGAGCAGTTCTTC. It codes for CASSQDRLAGAYNEQFF.

This clone was counted a single time. This chain links TRBV19 with TRBJ1-5, with D possibly being TRBD1 (5 bases). Germline values: CDR1 LNHDA, CDR2 SQIVND (reference sequence). The CDR3 length is 17 residues. Trimming pared 4 bases from V and 2 bases from J, leaving 18 bases between. This CDR3 reads CASSKGGMGVGNQPQHF. The CDR3 nucleotides are TGTGCCAGTAGTAAGGGAGGGATGGGGGTCGGCAATCAGCCCCAGCATTTT.

The gene calls are TRBV20-1 and TRBJ2-7; a weak D match, TRBD1 (6 bases). Germline assignment: CDR1 DFQATT and CDR2 SNEGSKA (reference sequence). V was clipped by 3 bases and J by 0 bases, with 12 bases between them. This CDR3 region has 14 residues. The CDR3 sequence is CSASQGPSSYEQYF. As DNA, the CDR3 is TGCAGTGCTAGTCAGGGGCCTAGCTCCTACGAGCAGTACTTC.

The rearrangement uses TRBV29-1 and TRBJ2-7, with a weak D call TRBD2 (5 bases). Germline-derived CDR1 and CDR2 are SQVTM and ANQGSEA. The V and J ends lost 0 bases and 3 bases respectively, with 15 bases between them. This CDR3 has 15 residues. CDR3 DNA sequence: TGCAGCGTTGAAGATCTCCGGGGAAGGTTCTACGAGCAGTACTTC. Residues: CSVEDLRGRFYEQYF.

This sequence joins TRBV27 and TRBJ2-7; 9 bases match TRBD1. The CDR3 is made up of 12 amino acids. V lost 10 bases and J lost 4; bases outside the gene matches: 5. Looked up from germline, CDR1 is MNHEY and CDR2 is SMNVEV (reference sequence). CDR3 sequence reads: CATKTGGYEQYF. DNA of the CDR3: TGTGCCACCAAGACAGGGGGGTACGAGCAGTACTTC.

The V gene is TRBV27, the J gene TRBJ2-7, with a weak D call TRBD1 (5 bases). The length of the CDR3 is 16 residues. V lost 3 bases to trimming and J lost 2 bases, with 17 bases between them. Germline V CDR1 and CDR2: MNHEY, SMNVEV (reference sequence). Written as DNA, the CDR3 is TGTGCCAGCAGTTTCGCCCAGGGCCAGATAGCCTACGAGCAGTACTTC. It translates to CASSFAQGQIAYEQYF.

This chain uses TRBV15 with TRBJ1-4, with 7 bases lining up with TRBD1. The CDR3 length is 18 residues. Germline loops: CDR1 LNHNV, CDR2 YYDKDF (reference sequence). With 0 bases clipped from V and 3 bases from J, the junction kept 10 bases outside the gene matches. The CDR3, as DNA: TGTGCCACCAGCAGAGATAGGAGGGGGCGCTCAGCTAATGAAAAACTGTTTTTT. Translating gives CATSRDRRGRSANEKLFF. The whole variable domain, remainder taken from reference TRBV15 and TRBJ1-4, is DAMVIQNPRYQVTQFGKPVTLSCSQTLNHNVMYWYQQKSSQAPKLLFHYYDKDFNNEADTPDNFQSRRPNTSFCFLDIRSPGLGDTAMYLCATSRDRRGRSANEKLFFGSGTQLSVL.

The V and J genes are TRBV2 and TRBJ2-7, with 8 bases aligning to TRBD1. The germline gives CDR1 SNHLY, CDR2 FYNNEI. There are 14 residues in the CDR3. After removal of 6 bases from V and 2 bases from J, the junction contained 6 bases not matched to a gene. The CDR3 loop reads CASRGLTGAYEQYF. CDR3 sequence (DNA): TGTGCCAGCAGGGGGTTGACAGGGGCCTACGAGCAGTACTTC.

This clone was seen a few times. This chain connects TRBV5-1 to TRBJ1-2, with 11 nucleotides matching TRBD1. Germline V gene sequence: CDR1 SGHRS, CDR2 YFSETQ. V lost 3 bases, J lost 7 bases, and 5 bases stayed unmatched. The CDR3 has 14 amino acids. CDR3 nucleotides: TGCGCCAGCAGCTCCGGACAGGGGGCTAGTGGCTACACCTTC. This codes for CASSSGQGASGYTF.

The rearrangement uses TRBV2 and TRBJ2-7, with 7 bases matching TRBD2. Looked up from germline, CDR1 is SNHLY and CDR2 is FYNNEI. The length of the CDR3 is 11 residues. The junction had 3 bases not matched to a gene; V was cut back by 7 bases and J by 6 bases. Here the CDR3 DNA reads TGTGCCAGCATGGGAGGGACCGAGCAGTACTTC. Protein sequence: CASMGGTEQYF.

The chain couples TRBV5-5 to TRBJ2-7; D not resolved. Trimming pared 3 bases from V and 3 bases from J, leaving 13 bases between. CDR3 length: 14 amino acids. Germline loops: CDR1 SGHKS, CDR2 YYEKEE (reference sequence). CDR3 residues: CASSSPGRFYEQYF. The CDR3 DNA follows: TGTGCCAGCAGCTCGCCTGGCAGATTCTACGAGCAGTACTTC.

This clone was found a few times. J is TRBJ2-1 and V is TRBV18; D might be TRBD2 (5 bases). The CDR3 extends over 13 amino acids. The V and J ends lost 3 bases and 6 bases respectively, with 9 bases between them. Germline V gene sequence: CDR1 KGHSH, CDR2 LQKENI. The chain's CDR3 is CASSPMGSNEQFF. As DNA, the CDR3 is TGTGCCAGCTCACCGATGGGGAGCAATGAGCAGTTCTTC.

Comment on this clone: This sample includes further DNA sequences coding for the same CDR3. The chain couples TRBV29-1 to TRBJ1-5; 8 bases agree with TRBD1. The CDR3 contains 12 residues. CDR1 SQVTM and CDR2 ANQGSEA come from the germline V gene. The ends lost 6 bases at V and 5 bases at J; junction bases unmatched: 3. The CDR3 loop is CSVQTGDQPQHF. Written as DNA, the CDR3 is TGCAGCGTGCAGACAGGGGATCAGCCCCAGCATTTT.

The J gene is TRBJ1-2, the V gene TRBV12-3 or TRBV12-4, with 8 nucleotides matching TRBD1. This CDR3 contains 13 residues. After removal of 5 bases from V and 7 bases from J, the junction contained 6 bases not matched to a gene. As DNA, the CDR3 is TGTGCCAGCAGTCCGACAGGGGTTAGTGGCTACACCTTC. The encoded protein is CASSPTGVSGYTF.

The genes are TRBV7-2 and TRBJ1-2; maybe TRBD1 (5 bases). Trimming removed 5 bases at V and 1 base at J, with 11 bases between. The CDR3 spans 14 residues. CDR1 and CDR2 from the germline V gene are SGHTA and FQGNSA. For the CDR3, the DNA is TGTGCCAGCAGCACCGCCAGGGTTAACTATGGCTACACCTTC. This sequence encodes CASSTARVNYGYTF.

V and J are TRBV2 and TRBJ2-7; 8 positions agree with TRBD2. The J segment lost 3 bases and the V segment lost 3 bases, leaving 4 bases of the junction unmatched. CDR3 length equals 14 residues. The V gene's germline CDR1 is SNHLY and CDR2 FYNNEI. The CDR3 DNA reads as TGTGCCAGCAGTGATGGGACTAGATACTACGAGCAGTACTTC. Amino acids: CASSDGTRYYEQYF.

This chain joins TRBV13 and TRBJ1-2; D might be TRBD1 (6 bases). CDR3 length equals 15 residues. Trimming took off 4 bases at V and 4 bases at J, with 16 bases between the two ends. Germline CDR1 is PRHDT and CDR2 is FYEKMQ (reference sequence). This CDR3 is CASSSYGQPSYGYTF. CDR3 DNA: TGTGCCAGCAGCTCCTACGGACAGCCATCCTATGGCTACACCTTC.

The rearrangement links TRBV30 to TRBJ2-5, with D uncertain. V shed 2 bases and J shed 2 bases, with 9 bases lying between them. Germline CDR1 GTSNPN, CDR2 SVGIG (reference sequence). The CDR3 is 13 amino acids. DNA of the CDR3: TGTGCCTGGAGTAGAGGTGGGCAAGAGACCCAGTACTTC. It codes for CAWSRGGQETQYF.

This CDR3 reads CASSPGQGWYGANVLTF. In nucleotides, the CDR3 is TGTGCCAGTAGTCCGGGACAGGGGTGGTATGGGGCCAACGTCCTGACTTTC. V usage is TRBV19 and J usage is TRBJ2-6; 10 bases agree with TRBD1. J was trimmed by 3 bases and V by 5 bases; bases with no gene match: 7. CDR1 and CDR2 (germline): LNHDA, SQIVND (reference sequence). This CDR3 is 17 amino acids long.

The chain recombines TRBV13 with TRBJ2-7; TRBD1 might be the D (5 bases). CDR1 is PRHDT and CDR2 is FYEKMQ in the germline V gene (reference sequence). The V gene lost 4 bases and the J gene lost 3 bases, with 13 bases spanning the gap. This CDR3 contains 14 residues. In DNA form, the CDR3 reads TGTGCCAGCAGCTCAGACAAGACAGTCTACGAGCAGTACTTC. Its translation is CASSSDKTVYEQYF.

This sequence joins TRBV5-1 and TRBJ1-2, with 10 bases fitting TRBD1. The V gene end was trimmed by 4 bases and the J gene end by 0 bases; junction bases not matched to a gene: 9. The CDR3 is 17 residues long. The V gene's germline CDR1 is SGHRS and CDR2 YFSETQ. CDR3 DNA: TGCGCCAGCAGCCAATTACCCGGGACAGGGGCTAACTATGGCTACACCTTC. Translated, it gives CASSQLPGTGANYGYTF.

The rearrangement joins TRBV18 to TRBJ1-3; 8 nucleotides line up with TRBD1. The CDR3 consists of 16 residues. The V gene end was trimmed by 4 bases and the J gene end by 4 bases; junction bases not matched to a gene: 9. From germline, CDR1 is KGHSH and CDR2 LQKENI. This CDR3 reads CASSHGQGSRGNTIYF. CDR3 sequence (DNA): TGTGCCAGCTCACACGGACAGGGCTCGAGGGGAAACACCATATATTTT.

This chain links TRBV10-3 with TRBJ2-7, with 8 bases identical to TRBD1. The germline gives CDR1 ENHRY, CDR2 SYGVKD. The CDR3 is 14 amino acids. V gave up 3 bases and J gave up 3 bases; unmatched junction bases: 4. The CDR3: CAISDTGGIYEQYF. The CDR3 DNA sequence: TGTGCCATCAGTGATACAGGGGGAATCTACGAGCAGTACTTC.

The rearrangement uses TRBV2 and TRBJ1-1; 9 nucleotides line up with TRBD1. In germline, CDR1 is SNHLY, CDR2 FYNNEI. V lost 6 bases and J lost 4; bases outside the gene matches: 6. The CDR3 consists of 14 residues. This chain's CDR3 is CASRGATGGTEAFF. The CDR3 coding sequence is TGTGCCAGCAGGGGAGCGACAGGGGGCACTGAAGCTTTCTTT.

CDR3 in DNA: TGTGCCAGCAGCGTAAGCTACACAGGGGAAAAACTGTTTTTT. It is translated as CASSVSYTGEKLFF. V is TRBV9 and J is TRBJ1-4; D is possibly TRBD1 (6 bases). The CDR3 runs 14 residues. Germline lookup yields CDR1 SGDLS and CDR2 YYNGEE. Trimming shortened V by 1 base and J by 8 bases, and 12 bases separated the two germline ends.